This TCR beta chain originates from a study of cytomegalovirus exposure and HLA in healthy donors. Points from the study as a whole: In vitro testing confirmed a few CMV-associated chains as specific for CMV antigens. The listing of roughly 160 TCR beta chains classed them as cytomegalovirus-associated.

Comments on this clone: Its matching antigen is unknown.

J was trimmed by 7 bases and V by 2 bases; bases with no gene match: 3. Germline assignment: CDR1 MDHEN and CDR2 SYDVKM. CDR3 length equals 13 residues. Sequenced by immunoSEQ multiplex PCR; TCRdb stores in-frame clones only, minus some. Here the sample spans some 200,000 clones, around nine tenths being singletons. This receptor was identified in a man aged 25-40 years in good health and CMV-seropositive. The chain couples TRBV28 to TRBJ1-2; 8 nucleotides match TRBD1. The sequenced material came from PBMCs. The CDR3, as DNA: TGTGCCAGCAGTTTAGGGACAGGCCCTGGCTACACCTTC. It encodes CASSLGTGPGYTF.